A single sample is the source of the 19 T cell receptor beta chains below, sequenced in a study of CD8+CD57+ T cells in acquired aplastic anemia. Genomic DNA was employed as the template in profiling TCR beta VDJ and CDR3. One entry per CDR3 protein results from TCRdb running MiXCR on the reads. The sample comprises around 430,000 distinct CDR3 sequences, around 32% of which are singletons, and around 0.82% rests with the top ten. The sequenced patients had an expansion of CD8+CD57+ cells seen by flow cytometry. The sample consisted of sorted CD4+, CD8+, or CD8+CD57+ T cells (not recorded which) from PBMCs. These receptors came from a human donor with aplastic anemia.

This clonotype was recorded a few times. The CDR3 reads CASSPTLAGNSYEQYF. The DNA for the CDR3 is TGTGCCAGCAGTCCGACCTTAGCGGGAAACTCCTACGAGCAGTACTTC. V is TRBV27 and J is TRBJ2-7; 8 nucleotides agree with TRBD2. The CDR3 runs 16 residues. In germline, CDR1 is MNHEY, CDR2 SMNVEV (reference sequence). Unmatched junction bases numbered 9, after V lost 5 bases and J lost 0 bases.

The rearrangement joins TRBV2 to TRBJ1-6, with 7 positions matching TRBD1. The CDR3 is made up of 14 amino acids. After removal of 10 bases from V and 7 bases from J, the junction contained 10 bases not matched to a gene. Germline V gene sequence: CDR1 SNHLY, CDR2 FYNNEI. The CDR3 is CATQGHGRNSPLHF. DNA for the CDR3: TGTGCCACACAGGGGCATGGTCGGAATTCACCCCTCCACTTT.

The chain has TRBV7-8 and TRBJ1-2; D gene ambiguous. The V gene lost 5 bases and the J gene lost 6 bases, with 13 bases spanning the gap. The germline V gene encodes CDR1 SGHVS and CDR2 FQNEAQ. The CDR3 is made up of 13 amino acids. CDR3 nucleotides: TGTGCCAGCAGCCCGGTGAAAGGGAATGGCTACACCTTC. This encodes CASSPVKGNGYTF.

In this sample, this clonotype turned up a few times. The V gene is TRBV24-1, the J gene TRBJ1-2; no definite D call. This CDR3 comprises 12 residues. The germline gives CDR1 KGHDR, CDR2 SFDVKD. V was cut by 12 bases and J by 5 bases, with 15 bases left in between. The CDR3 loop reads CASPPRDYGYTF. The DNA for the CDR3 is TGTGCCTCCCCGCCCCGTGATTATGGCTACACCTTC.

This clonotype was detected many times. The chain links TRBV11-2 to TRBJ2-7; 7 bases agree with TRBD1. Germline loops: CDR1 SGHAT, CDR2 FQNNGV. J was trimmed by 3 bases and V by 6 bases; bases with no gene match: 8. CDR3 length: 14 amino acids. The CDR3 loop is CASRAPGQNYEQYF. The CDR3, as DNA: TGTGCCAGCAGAGCACCGGGACAGAACTACGAGCAGTACTTC.

The chain joins TRBV20-1 to TRBJ2-3; maybe TRBD2 (6 bases). The CDR3 loop spans 15 amino acids. Looked up from germline, CDR1 is DFQATT and CDR2 is SNEGSKA (reference sequence). The V gene lost 0 bases and the J gene lost 5 bases, with 15 bases spanning the gap. The CDR3 DNA follows: TGCAGTGCTAGAGACCAGATTAATAGCGGAGATACGCAGTATTTT. This encodes CSARDQINSGDTQYF.

This chain connects TRBV19 to TRBJ1-2, with D perhaps TRBD1 (5 bases). Deletions cut 6 bases from V and 5 bases from J, with 13 bases between. CDR1 is LNHDA, CDR2 SQIVND, per germline (reference sequence). This CDR3 is built from 13 residues. The CDR3 here is CASRLRGNYGYTF. In DNA form, the CDR3 reads TGTGCCAGTAGGCTTCGGGGGAATTATGGCTACACCTTC.

This clonotype was recorded at least ten times. V gene TRBV4-2 combines with J gene TRBJ1-5, with TRBD1 identical over 8 bases. The V and J ends lost 0 bases and 4 bases, in that order; junction bases with no gene match: 5. Germline CDR1 reads LGHNA; CDR2 reads YNFKEQ. CDR3 size: 16 residues. The CDR3 reads CASSQEGRGQNQPQHF. The DNA for the CDR3 is TGTGCCAGCAGCCAAGAAGGCAGGGGGCAGAATCAGCCCCAGCATTTT.

This clonotype was seen a single time. The chain employs TRBV2 and TRBJ1-4; D not resolved. V lost 5 bases and J lost 8, with 12 bases in between. The CDR3 has 13 residues. The germline V gene has CDR1 SNHLY and CDR2 FYNNEI. CDR3 bases: TGTGCCAGCAGTTCTCTCGCGGGAGAAAAACTGTTTTTT. This gives the protein CASSSLAGEKLFF.

The V call is TRBV6-9, the J call TRBJ2-7; 12 bases fit TRBD2. J gave up 3 bases and V 2 bases, and 14 bases lay outside the gene matches. Germline lookup yields CDR1 MNHGY and CDR2 SVAAGI. This CDR3 has 19 amino acids. Here the CDR3 DNA reads TGTGCCAGCAGTTATGAGTCTAGCGGGAGGGCCCTTAGTTTCTACGAGCAGTACTTC. Encoded protein: CASSYESSGRALSFYEQYF.

Comment on this clonotype: This may be a read error, as it is one base from a much larger clone. The rearrangement links TRBV4-2 to TRBJ1-2; tentatively, D is TRBD1 (5 bases). Looked up from germline, CDR1 is LGHNA and CDR2 is YNFKEQ. V was trimmed by 0 bases and J by 0 bases, leaving 8 bases between them. The CDR3 loop spans 15 amino acids. DNA for the CDR3: TGTGCCAGCAGCCAAGATGACAGTTCTAACTATGGCTACACCTTC. This encodes CASSQDDSSNYGYTF.

The chain joins TRBV11-2 to TRBJ2-3; 9 nucleotides align to TRBD2. The germline V gene has CDR1 SGHAT and CDR2 FQNNGV. V trimming: 6 bases; J trimming: 7 bases; junction bases outside the gene matches: 11. The CDR3 extends over 15 amino acids. The CDR3 loop is CASRPLAGRGHTQYF. Here the CDR3 DNA reads TGTGCCAGCAGGCCCCTAGCGGGAAGGGGTCATACGCAGTATTTT. Together with reference TRBV11-2 and TRBJ2-3, the CDR3 gives the full variable domain: EAGVAQSPRYKIIEKRQSVAFWCNPISGHATLYWYQQILGQGPKLLIQFQNNGVVDDSQLPKDRFSAERLKGVDSTLKIQPAKLEDSAVYLCASRPLAGRGHTQYFGPGTRLTVL.

The chain has TRBV10-2 and TRBJ2-7, with D tentatively TRBD2 (5 bases). Deletions cut 6 bases from V and 3 bases from J, with 12 bases between. The CDR3 has 13 amino acids. Germline assignment: CDR1 WSHSY and CDR2 SAAADI. CDR3: CASSLSRGYEQYF. The CDR3 nucleotides are TGCGCCAGCAGCCTCTCCCGGGGCTACGAGCAGTACTTC.

This clonotype was found many times. This sequence joins TRBV9 and TRBJ2-5; D gene ambiguous. Germline V lookup: CDR1 SGDLS, CDR2 YYNGEE. Trimming shortened V by 0 bases and J by 5 bases, and 8 bases separated the two germline ends. There are 13 residues in the CDR3. The CDR3 DNA follows: TGTGCCAGCAGCGTAGCGTTGGTGGAGACCCAGTACTTC. This encodes CASSVALVETQYF. Filled out from reference TRBV9 and TRBJ2-5, the complete variable domain reads DSGVTQTPKHLITATGQRVTLRCSPRSGDLSVYWYQQSLDQGLQFLIQYYNGEERAKGNILERFSAQQFPDLHSELNLSSLELGDSALYFCASSVALVETQYFGPGTRLLVL.

This clonotype was seen at least ten times. The chain has TRBV10-1 and TRBJ2-7; TRBD1 agrees at 9 bases. V lost 10 bases, J lost 5 bases, and 9 bases stayed unmatched. CDR3 length: 13 residues. Germline values: CDR1 WNHNN, CDR2 SYGVQD (reference sequence). CDR3 nucleotide sequence: TGCGCCACCCCCCGGGACAGGGTCCACGAGCAGTACTTC. This gives the protein CATPRDRVHEQYF.

In the case of this clonotype: The junction does not match germline at one end; this may be a read error. This rearrangement joins TRBV14 to TRBJ1-2; D remains ambiguous. The germline V gene has CDR1 SGHDN and CDR2 FVKESK. This CDR3 is built from 12 residues. The CDR3 loop is CGSSQTLYGYTF. Written as DNA, the CDR3 is TGTGGCAGCAGCCAGACACTCTATGGCTACACCTTC.

V usage is TRBV10-3 and J usage is TRBJ2-7; 7 bases are shared with TRBD1. Trimming cost V 0 bases and J 2 bases; bases outside gene matches: 4. In germline, CDR1 is ENHRY, CDR2 SYGVKD. This CDR3 is built from 15 residues. CDR3 region: CAISESRGQTYEQYF. CDR3 coding DNA: TGTGCCATCAGTGAGTCGAGGGGACAGACCTACGAGCAGTACTTC.

The chain links TRBV10-3 to TRBJ2-5, with TRBD2 matching 11 bases. CDR3 length: 17 residues. The germline CDR1 and CDR2 sequences are ENHRY and SYGVKD. The J segment lost 4 bases and the V segment lost 6 bases, leaving 13 bases of the junction unmatched. The chain's CDR3 is CAISKLAGGPSPETQYF. CDR3 sequence (DNA): TGTGCCATCAGCAAATTAGCGGGGGGGCCTTCGCCAGAGACCCAGTACTTC.

Only a few counts were recorded for this clonotype. The rearrangement links TRBV5-1 to TRBJ2-3; D gene unclear. CDR1 SGHRS and CDR2 YFSETQ come from the germline V gene. This CDR3 is built from 14 residues. V was trimmed by 4 bases and J by 0 bases, leaving 9 bases between them. The CDR3 coding sequence is TGCGCCAGCAGCCCCCAGGTCAGCACAGATACGCAGTATTTT. It specifies CASSPQVSTDTQYF.